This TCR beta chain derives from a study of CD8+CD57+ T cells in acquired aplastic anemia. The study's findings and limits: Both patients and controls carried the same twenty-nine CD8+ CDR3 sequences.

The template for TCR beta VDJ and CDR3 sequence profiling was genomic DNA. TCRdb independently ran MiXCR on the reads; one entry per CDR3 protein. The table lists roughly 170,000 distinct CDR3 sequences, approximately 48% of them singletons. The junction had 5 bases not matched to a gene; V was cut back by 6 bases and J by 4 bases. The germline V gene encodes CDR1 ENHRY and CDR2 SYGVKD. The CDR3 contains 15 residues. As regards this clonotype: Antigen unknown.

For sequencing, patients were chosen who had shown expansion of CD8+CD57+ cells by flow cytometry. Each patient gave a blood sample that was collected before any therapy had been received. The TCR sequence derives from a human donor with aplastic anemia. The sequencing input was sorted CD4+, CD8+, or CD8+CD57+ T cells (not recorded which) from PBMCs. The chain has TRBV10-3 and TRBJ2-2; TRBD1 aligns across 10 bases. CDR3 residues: CAIRGQGRGTGELFF. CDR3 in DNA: TGTGCCATCAGGGGACAGGGGAGGGGCACCGGGGAGCTGTTTTTT.